This T cell receptor (beta chain) derives from a study of cytomegalovirus exposure and HLA in healthy donors. On the study more broadly: A subsequent analysis stated that the 100 to 150 validation repertoires were run on the same platform as the approximately 610 first-cohort repertoires.

Study results and caveats: Researchers counted 164 TCR beta chains as cytomegalovirus-associated. Later, an analysis found that TCR clusters from the first cohort tended to co-occur in the roughly 110 validation repertoires.

V shed 0 bases, J shed 2 bases, and the junction held 12 bases outside the gene matches. Germline CDR1 and CDR2: SGHAT and FQNNGV. The CDR3 runs 20 residues. The donors were part of the approximately 120-subject validation cohort, which stood apart from the roughly 730-subject first cohort. The table came from immunoSEQ multiplex PCR; TCRdb's copy has only in-frame clones and leaves some out. Seen here are more than 120,000 clones, around 87% observed once, and the top ten hold 8.7%. About this clone: Its antigen remains unknown.

The rearrangement joins TRBV11-2 to TRBJ2-7; 14 bases are shared with TRBD2. Sequencing was performed on PBMCs. The receptor comes from a man aged 18 to 29 in good health and CMV-seropositive. In DNA, the CDR3 is TGTGCCAGCAGCTTAGATGGCGGACTAGCGGGGGGCTTTTCTACCTACGAGCAGTACTTC. It specifies CASSLDGGLAGGFSTYEQYF.